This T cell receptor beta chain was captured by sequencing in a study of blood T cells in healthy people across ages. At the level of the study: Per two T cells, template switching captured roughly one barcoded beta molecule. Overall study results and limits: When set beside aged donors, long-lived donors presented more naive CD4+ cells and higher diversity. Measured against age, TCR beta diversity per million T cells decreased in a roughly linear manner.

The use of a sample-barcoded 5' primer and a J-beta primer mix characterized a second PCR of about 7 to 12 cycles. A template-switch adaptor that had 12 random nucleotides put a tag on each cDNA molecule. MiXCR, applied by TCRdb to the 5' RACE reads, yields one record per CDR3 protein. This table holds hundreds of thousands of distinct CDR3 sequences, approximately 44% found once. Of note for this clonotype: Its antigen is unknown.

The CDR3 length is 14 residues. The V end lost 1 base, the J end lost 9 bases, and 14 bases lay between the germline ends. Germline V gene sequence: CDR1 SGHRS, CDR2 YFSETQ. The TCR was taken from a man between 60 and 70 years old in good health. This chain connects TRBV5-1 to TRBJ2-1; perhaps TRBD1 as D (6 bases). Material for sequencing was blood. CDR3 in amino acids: CASSLKGDVREQFF. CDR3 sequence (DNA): TGCGCCAGCAGCTTGAAGGGGGACGTACGTGAGCAGTTCTTC.